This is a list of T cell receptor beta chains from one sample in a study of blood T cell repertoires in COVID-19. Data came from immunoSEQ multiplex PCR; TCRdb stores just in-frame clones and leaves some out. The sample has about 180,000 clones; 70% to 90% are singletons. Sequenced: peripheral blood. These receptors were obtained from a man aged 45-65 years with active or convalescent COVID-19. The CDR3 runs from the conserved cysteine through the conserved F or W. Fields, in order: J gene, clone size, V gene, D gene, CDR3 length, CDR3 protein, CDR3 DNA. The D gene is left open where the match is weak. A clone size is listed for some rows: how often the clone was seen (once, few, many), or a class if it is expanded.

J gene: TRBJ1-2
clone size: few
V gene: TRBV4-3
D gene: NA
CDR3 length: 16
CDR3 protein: CASSQVPGLSLYGYTF
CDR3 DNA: TGCGCCAGCAGCCAAGTCCCAGGACTCTCACTCTATGGCTACACCTTC

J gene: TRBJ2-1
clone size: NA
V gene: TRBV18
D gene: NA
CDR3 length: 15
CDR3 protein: CASSPPSGKANEQFF
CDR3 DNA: TGTGCCAGCTCACCACCGTCAGGGAAGGCCAATGAGCAGTTCTTC

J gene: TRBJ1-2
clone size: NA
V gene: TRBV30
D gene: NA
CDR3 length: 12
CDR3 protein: CAWSVHAYGYTF
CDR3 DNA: TGTGCCTGGAGTGTACACGCTTATGGCTACACCTTC

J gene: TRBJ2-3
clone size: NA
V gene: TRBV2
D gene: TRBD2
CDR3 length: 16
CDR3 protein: CASRVGTSGYTDTQYF
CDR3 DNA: TGTGCCAGCAGGGTGGGGACTAGCGGATACACAGATACGCAGTATTTT

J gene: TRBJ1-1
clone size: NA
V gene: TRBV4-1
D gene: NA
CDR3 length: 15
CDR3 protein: CASSQGLRMNTEAFF
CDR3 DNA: TGCGCCAGCAGCCAAGGACTACGGATGAACACTGAAGCTTTCTTT

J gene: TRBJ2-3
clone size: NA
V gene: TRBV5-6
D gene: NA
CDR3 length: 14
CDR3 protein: CASSLAGVADTQYF
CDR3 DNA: TGTGCCAGCAGCTTGGCGGGGGTCGCAGATACGCAGTATTTT

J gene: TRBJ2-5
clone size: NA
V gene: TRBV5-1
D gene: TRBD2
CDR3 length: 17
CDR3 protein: CASSLSVASGSGETQYF
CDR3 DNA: TGCGCCAGCAGCTTATCAGTGGCTAGCGGGAGCGGAGAGACCCAGTACTTC

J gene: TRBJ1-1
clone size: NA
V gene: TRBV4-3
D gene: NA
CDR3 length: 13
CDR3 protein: CASSLQENTEAFF
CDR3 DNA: TGCGCCAGCAGCCTCCAGGAGAACACTGAAGCTTTCTTT

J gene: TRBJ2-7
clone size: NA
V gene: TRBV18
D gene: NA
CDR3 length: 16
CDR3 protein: CASSPPGTRGTGEQYF
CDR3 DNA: TGTGCCAGCTCACCACCCGGGACTAGAGGGACAGGGGAGCAGTACTTC

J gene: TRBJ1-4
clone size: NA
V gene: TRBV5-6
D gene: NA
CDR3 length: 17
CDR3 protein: CASSLDQGPGVNEKLFF
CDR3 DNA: TGTGCCAGCAGCTTGGATCAGGGGCCTGGCGTAAATGAAAAACTGTTTTTT

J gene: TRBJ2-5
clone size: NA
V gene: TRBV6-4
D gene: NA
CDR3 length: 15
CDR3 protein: CASRKEGQGQETQYF
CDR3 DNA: TGTGCCAGCAGGAAGGAGGGGCAGGGCCAAGAGACCCAGTACTTC

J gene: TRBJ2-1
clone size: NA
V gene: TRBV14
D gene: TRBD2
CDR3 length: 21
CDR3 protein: CASSQDPHYQPSSGLYNEQFF
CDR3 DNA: TGTGCCAGCAGCCAAGATCCGCATTACCAGCCTTCTAGCGGACTATACAATGAGCAGTTCTTC

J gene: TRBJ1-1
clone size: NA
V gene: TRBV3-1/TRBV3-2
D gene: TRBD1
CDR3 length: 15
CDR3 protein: CASSQRDRLNTEAFF
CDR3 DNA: TGTGCCAGCAGCCAACGGGACAGGTTGAACACTGAAGCTTTCTTT

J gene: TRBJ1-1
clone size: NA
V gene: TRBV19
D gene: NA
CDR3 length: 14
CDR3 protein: CASRNREWNTEAFF
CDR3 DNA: TGTGCCAGCCGGAACAGGGAATGGAACACTGAAGCTTTCTTT

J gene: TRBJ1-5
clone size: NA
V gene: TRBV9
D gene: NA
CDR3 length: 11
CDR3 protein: CASSADQPQHF
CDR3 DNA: TGTGCCAGCAGCGCCGATCAGCCCCAGCATTTT

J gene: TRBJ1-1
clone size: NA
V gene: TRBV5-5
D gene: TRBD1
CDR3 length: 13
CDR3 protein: CASSLDRDTEAFF
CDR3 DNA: TGTGCCAGCAGCCTGGACAGGGATACTGAAGCTTTCTTT

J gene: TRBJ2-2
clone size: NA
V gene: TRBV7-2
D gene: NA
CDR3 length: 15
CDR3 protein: CASSLEHFNTGELFF
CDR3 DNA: TGTGCCAGCAGCTTAGAACATTTTAACACCGGGGAGCTGTTTTTT

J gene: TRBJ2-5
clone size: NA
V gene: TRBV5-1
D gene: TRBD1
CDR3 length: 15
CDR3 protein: CASRPTGQVQETQYF
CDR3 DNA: TGCGCCAGCCGACCCACGGGACAGGTCCAAGAGACCCAGTACTTC

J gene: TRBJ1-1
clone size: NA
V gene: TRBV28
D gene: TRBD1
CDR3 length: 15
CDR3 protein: CASSFTGGLGAEAFF
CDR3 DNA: TGTGCCAGCAGTTTCACAGGGGGGCTGGGGGCTGAAGCTTTCTTT

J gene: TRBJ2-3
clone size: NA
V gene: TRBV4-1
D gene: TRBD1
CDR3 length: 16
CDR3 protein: CASSQSQGAGADTQYF
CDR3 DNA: TGCGCCAGCAGCCAGTCACAGGGGGCCGGGGCAGATACGCAGTATTTT

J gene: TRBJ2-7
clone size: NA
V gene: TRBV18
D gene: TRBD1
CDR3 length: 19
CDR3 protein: CASSPPPGQGATRAYEQYF
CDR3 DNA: TGTGCCAGCTCACCACCACCGGGACAGGGGGCTACTAGGGCCTACGAGCAGTACTTC

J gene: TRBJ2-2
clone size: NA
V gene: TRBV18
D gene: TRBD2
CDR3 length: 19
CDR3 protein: CASSPGASGGQLNTGELFF
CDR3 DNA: TGTGCCAGCTCACCAGGTGCTAGCGGGGGTCAACTCAACACCGGGGAGCTGTTTTTT

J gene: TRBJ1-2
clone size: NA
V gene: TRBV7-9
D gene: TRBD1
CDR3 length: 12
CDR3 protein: CASSSQGVGYTF
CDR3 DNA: TGTGCCAGCAGTTCTCAGGGGGTTGGCTACACCTTC

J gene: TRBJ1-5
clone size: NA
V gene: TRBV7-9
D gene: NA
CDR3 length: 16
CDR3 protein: CASSLVVDSRNQPQHF
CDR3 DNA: TGTGCCAGCAGCTTAGTTGTCGACAGTCGCAATCAGCCCCAGCATTTT

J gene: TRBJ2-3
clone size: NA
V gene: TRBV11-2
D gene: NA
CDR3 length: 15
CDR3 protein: CASRWDSTSTDTQYF
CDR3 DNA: TGTGCCAGCAGATGGGACTCCACCAGCACAGATACGCAGTATTTT

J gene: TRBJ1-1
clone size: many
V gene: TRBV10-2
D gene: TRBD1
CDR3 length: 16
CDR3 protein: CASSVTGGSEGTEAFF
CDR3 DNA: TGCGCCAGCAGTGTGACAGGGGGCTCGGAGGGGACTGAAGCTTTCTTT

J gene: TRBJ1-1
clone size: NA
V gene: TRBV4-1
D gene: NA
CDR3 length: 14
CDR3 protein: CASSQVQANTEAFF
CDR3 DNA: TGCGCCAGCAGCCAAGTTCAAGCAAACACTGAAGCTTTCTTT

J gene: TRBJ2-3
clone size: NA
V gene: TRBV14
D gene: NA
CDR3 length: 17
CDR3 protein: CASSQARGGLRADTQYF
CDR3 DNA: TGTGCCAGCAGCCAAGCCCGCGGGGGCCTCCGGGCAGATACGCAGTATTTT

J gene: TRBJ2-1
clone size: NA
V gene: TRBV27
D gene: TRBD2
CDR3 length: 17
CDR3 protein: CASSLSASGRLNNEQFF
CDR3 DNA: TGTGCCAGCAGTTTATCTGCTAGCGGGAGATTAAACAATGAGCAGTTCTTC

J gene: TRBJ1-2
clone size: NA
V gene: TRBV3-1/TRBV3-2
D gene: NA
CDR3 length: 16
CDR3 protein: CASSQDRGSVNYGYTF
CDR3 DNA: TGTGCCAGCAGCCAAGACAGGGGTTCGGTCAACTATGGCTACACCTTC

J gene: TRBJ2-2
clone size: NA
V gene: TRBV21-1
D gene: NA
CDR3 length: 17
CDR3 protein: CASSKAGRGVNTGELFF
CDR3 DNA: TGTGCCAGCAGCAAAGCCGGGAGGGGCGTTAACACCGGGGAGCTGTTTTTT

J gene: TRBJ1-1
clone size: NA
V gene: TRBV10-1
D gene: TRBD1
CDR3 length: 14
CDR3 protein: CASSPTGTGTEAFF
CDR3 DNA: TGCGCCAGCAGTCCAACCGGGACAGGCACTGAAGCTTTCTTT

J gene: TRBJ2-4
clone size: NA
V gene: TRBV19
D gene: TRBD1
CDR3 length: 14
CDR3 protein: CASRDRGVKNIQYF
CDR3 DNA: TGTGCCAGTAGAGACAGGGGAGTCAAAAACATTCAGTACTTC

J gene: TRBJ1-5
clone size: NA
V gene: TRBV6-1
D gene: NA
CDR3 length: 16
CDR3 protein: CASSEAMSRVDQPQHF
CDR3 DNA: TGTGCCAGCAGTGAAGCGATGAGCAGGGTAGATCAGCCCCAGCATTTT

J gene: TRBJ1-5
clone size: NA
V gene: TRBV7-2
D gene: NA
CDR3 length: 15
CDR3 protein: CASSLVWHHNQPQHF
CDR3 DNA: TGTGCCAGCAGCTTAGTATGGCACCACAATCAGCCCCAGCATTTT

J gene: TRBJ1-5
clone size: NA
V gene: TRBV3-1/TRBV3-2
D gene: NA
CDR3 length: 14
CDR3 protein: CASSQVEGSQPQHF
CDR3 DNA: TGTGCCAGCAGCCAAGTGGAGGGAAGTCAGCCCCAGCATTTT

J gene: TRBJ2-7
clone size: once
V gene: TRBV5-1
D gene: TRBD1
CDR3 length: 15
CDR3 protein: CASIDRDRGLYEQYF
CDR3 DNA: TGCGCCAGCATCGACCGGGACAGGGGGTTATACGAGCAGTACTTC

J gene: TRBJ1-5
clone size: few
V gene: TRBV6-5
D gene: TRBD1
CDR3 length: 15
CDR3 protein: CASRLGQGGNQPQHF
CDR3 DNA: TGTGCCAGCAGACTGGGACAGGGAGGCAATCAGCCCCAGCATTTT

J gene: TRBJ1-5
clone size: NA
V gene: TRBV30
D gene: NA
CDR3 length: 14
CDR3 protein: CAWSLDSSNQPQHF
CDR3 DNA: TGTGCCTGGAGCCTCGACAGTAGCAATCAGCCCCAGCATTTT

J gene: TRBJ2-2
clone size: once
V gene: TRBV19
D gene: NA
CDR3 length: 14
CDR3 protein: CATTRVLSAGELFF
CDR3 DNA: TGTGCCACCACCCGGGTCTTGAGTGCCGGGGAGCTGTTTTTT